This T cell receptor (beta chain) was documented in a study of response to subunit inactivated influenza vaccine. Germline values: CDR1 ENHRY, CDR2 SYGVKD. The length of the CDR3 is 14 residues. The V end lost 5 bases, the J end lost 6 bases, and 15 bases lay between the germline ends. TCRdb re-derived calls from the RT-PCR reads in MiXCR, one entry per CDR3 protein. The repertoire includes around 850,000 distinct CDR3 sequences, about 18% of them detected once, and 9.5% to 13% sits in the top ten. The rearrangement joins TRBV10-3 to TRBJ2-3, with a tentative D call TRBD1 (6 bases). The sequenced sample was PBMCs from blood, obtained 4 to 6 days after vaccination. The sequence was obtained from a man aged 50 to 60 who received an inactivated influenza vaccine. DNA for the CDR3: TGTGCCATCAGTCCCGCCTTAGACAGGGATACGCAGTATTTT. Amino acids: CAISPALDRDTQYF.